These T cell receptor beta chains were read from a single sample in a study of cytomegalovirus exposure and HLA in healthy donors. Assay: immunoSEQ multiplex PCR; the TCRdb copy retains only in-frame clones and omits some. The profile shows 150,000 to 200,000 clones, over 75% of them singletons. Specimen: PBMCs. These receptors were collected from a man between 18 and 29 years old in good health and CMV-seronegative. Each CDR3 is given with its conserved first and last residue. D genes are given only for firm matches. Rows may omit the clone size; those that give it use once, few, many or a size class.

d_call j_call clone_size v_call cdr3_nt cdr3_aa
TRBD1 TRBJ2-7 few TRBV19 TGTGCCAGTAGTACGGACCCGGGACAGGGGATGTACTTC CASSTDPGQGMYF
TRBD2 TRBJ2-2 - TRBV2 TGTGCCAGCACCGGGACTAGCGGGAGCAGGAACACCGGGGAGCTGTTTTTT CASTGTSGSRNTGELFF
TRBD2 TRBJ2-7 - TRBV27 TGTGCCAGCAGCTACGGACTAGCGGGAGCAAAAGAGCAGTACTTC CASSYGLAGAKEQYF
TRBD1 TRBJ2-7 - TRBV18 TGTGCCAGCTCACTGACAGGGACAGCCTACGAGCAGTACTTC CASSLTGTAYEQYF
- TRBJ1-2 few TRBV28 TGTGCCAGCAGTTTCCTCCCGCGGGACGCTAACTATGGCTACACCTTC CASSFLPRDANYGYTF
TRBD2 TRBJ2-7 - TRBV14 TGTGCCAGCAGGCTGGGACTAGCGAATCACGAGCAGTACTTC CASRLGLANHEQYF
- TRBJ2-6 - TRBV7-3 TGTGCCAGCAGCTTAACGTCAAACTACGGGGCCAACGTCCTGACTTTC CASSLTSNYGANVLTF
- TRBJ2-5 - TRBV7-3 TGTGCCAGCAGCCCCGGGGTGCGAGAGACCCAGTACTTC CASSPGVRETQYF
- TRBJ1-1 - TRBV7-9 TGTGCCAGCAGCTTAGAGAGGGGGACTGAAGCTTTCTTT CASSLERGTEAFF
TRBD1 TRBJ2-7 - TRBV27 TGTGCCAGGAGACCGGGACAGGGGACCCACGAGCAGCACTTC CARRPGQGTHEQHF
- TRBJ2-3 - TRBV27 TGTGCCAGCAGTTACCGTGGGAGGCGTGTAGATACGCAGTATTTT CASSYRGRRVDTQYF
- TRBJ2-1 - TRBV6-6 TGTGCCAGCAGCAGGGCGGGAGTAGGGGGAGACAATGAGCAGTTCTTC CASSRAGVGGDNEQFF
- TRBJ1-3 - TRBV11-3 TGTGCCAGCAGTAAGACTTCGGACACCATATATTTT CASSKTSDTIYF
- TRBJ2-2 - TRBV10-2 TGCGCCAGCAGTGAGCCGAGTACCGGGGAGCTGTTTTTT CASSEPSTGELFF
- TRBJ2-7 - TRBV7-9 TGTGCCAGCAGCCTTCAAGAGAGGCCCTACGAGCAGTACTTC CASSLQERPYEQYF
TRBD1 TRBJ2-1 - TRBV7-2 TGTGCCAGCAGCCGGACAGGGGGCGCCGCGGGAGTCCTGTTCTTC CASSRTGGAAGVLFF
TRBD2 TRBJ2-1 - TRBV25-1 TGTGCCAGCAGTGAATATTTCAGGACTAGCGGGAGTAATGAGCAGTTCTTC CASSEYFRTSGSNEQFF
- TRBJ1-4 once TRBV15 TGTGCCACCAGGTGGGCTGGGGGGGAAAAACTGTTTTTT CATRWAGGEKLFF
TRBD1 TRBJ2-3 - TRBV29-1 TGCAGCGTTTTGAGACAGGGCCCCACAGATACGCAGTATTTT CSVLRQGPTDTQYF
- TRBJ2-1 - TRBV19 TGTGCCAGTAGTCGGGAAAGTTTAAAAGAGCAGTTCTTC CASSRESLKEQFF
- TRBJ1-5 - TRBV4-1 TGCGCCAGCAGCCAAGGCACAGCTTCAAATCAGCCCCAGCATTTT CASSQGTASNQPQHF
TRBD1 TRBJ1-1 - TRBV28 TGTGCCAGCAGTTCGCTTCGGGCCTCTTCAGGGGGCACTGAAGCTTTCTTT CASSSLRASSGGTEAFF
TRBD2 TRBJ2-5 - TRBV13 TGTGCCAGCAGCTTAGGTCCTAGCGGGGGACCGGAGACCCAGTACTTC CASSLGPSGGPETQYF
- TRBJ2-7 - TRBV13 TGTGCCAGCAGCTCGCCGGACTCCTCCTACGAGCAGTACTTC CASSSPDSSYEQYF
TRBD2 TRBJ2-2 - TRBV27 TGTGCCAGCAGGCCCGGACTAGGGAACACCGGGGAGCTGTTTTTT CASRPGLGNTGELFF
- TRBJ2-3 few TRBV10-3 TGTGCCATCACTCGGACAGAGAGCACAGATACGCAGTATTTT CAITRTESTDTQYF
TRBD2 TRBJ2-3 - TRBV25-1 TGTGCCAGCAGTGCTGCTCGGACTAGCGGGAGCACAGATACGCAGTATTTT CASSAARTSGSTDTQYF
- TRBJ2-7 - TRBV5-3 TGTGCCAGAAGCTTCAACAGCTTCTCCTACGAGCAGTACTTC CARSFNSFSYEQYF
- TRBJ2-1 - TRBV7-2 TGTGCCAGCAGCTTAGAGTCTTGGCTCAATGAGCAGTTCTTC CASSLESWLNEQFF
- TRBJ1-1 - TRBV19 TGTGCCAGTAGGTCAGGAGGGGTCGGAGTTCTGAACACTGAAGCTTTCTTT CASRSGGVGVLNTEAFF
- TRBJ2-7 few TRBV13 TGTGCCAGCAGCTTAGCGGCAGGCTCTACCTACGAGCAGTACTTC CASSLAAGSTYEQYF
- TRBJ2-5 - TRBV29-1 TGCAGCGGACGATCACGGGGGGCAGGAGAGACCCAGTACTTC CSGRSRGAGETQYF
- TRBJ2-7 - TRBV5-4 TGTGCCAGCAGCTTGGGTTTCGAGCAGTACTTC CASSLGFEQYF
- TRBJ1-2 - TRBV19 TGTGCCAGTAGTATAGGGACGGGAAACTATGGCTACACCTTC CASSIGTGNYGYTF
- TRBJ1-1 - TRBV5-4 TGTGCCAGCAGCTCTCCGGCCAGGGAGAACACTGAAGCTTTCTTT CASSSPARENTEAFF
TRBD1 TRBJ1-5 - TRBV7-9 TGTGCCAGCAGCTTAGCAGCCGGGACAGGATATAGCAATCAGCCCCAGCATTTT CASSLAAGTGYSNQPQHF
- TRBJ1-4 - TRBV7-2 TGTGCCAGCAGAAATAACGGGGAGGCTAATGAAAAACTGTTTTTT CASRNNGEANEKLFF
- TRBJ2-2 - TRBV7-9 TGTGCCAGCAGCCATTTCGCGGGGGCCAACACCGGGGAGCTGTTTTTT CASSHFAGANTGELFF
TRBD1 TRBJ1-1 - TRBV6-5 TGTGCCAGCAGGACAGGGCCTCACACTGAAGCTTTCTTT CASRTGPHTEAFF
TRBD1 TRBJ1-2 - TRBV19 TGTGCCAGTAGAGAGGACAGGGGGCGCTTTTCTGGCTACACCTTC CASREDRGRFSGYTF
- TRBJ2-2 - TRBV9 TGTGCCAGCAGCGTGGAGCCCGGGGAGCTGTTTTTT CASSVEPGELFF
TRBD2 TRBJ2-7 - TRBV7-3 TGTGCCAGCAGCTTAACGGGGACCGCGGGGGACGAGCAGTACTTC CASSLTGTAGDEQYF
TRBD2 TRBJ2-5 - TRBV5-6 TGTGCCAGCACCTTAGCGGGGGGTAGCGAGACCCAGTACTTC CASTLAGGSETQYF
- TRBJ1-1 - TRBV5-1 TGCGCCAGCAGCTTAAGCGGGGGCGGTGACACTGAAGCTTTCTTT CASSLSGGGDTEAFF
- TRBJ2-1 - TRBV4-1 TGCGCCAGCAGCCAAGGGGGGGGCTTAAACAATGAGCAGTTCTTC CASSQGGGLNNEQFF
- TRBJ1-2 few TRBV5-6 TGTGCCAGCAGCTTGGGGCCAACAGCTAACTATGGCTACACCTTC CASSLGPTANYGYTF
- TRBJ1-3 - TRBV11-2 TGTGCCAGCAGCTTAGGGCAGGGCTTGGCGCGCACCATATATTTT CASSLGQGLARTIYF
TRBD2 TRBJ2-2 - TRBV4-2 TGTGCCAGCAGCCCTACTCCGGGACTAAAAATCCGGCCGGCCCAGAACACCGGGGAGCTGTTTTTT CASSPTPGLKIRPAQNTGELFF
- TRBJ2-5 - TRBV5-1 TGCGCCAGCAGCTTGGCGGGGGTTTCGGGGGAAGAGACCCAGTACTTC CASSLAGVSGEETQYF